Shown below are 24 T cell receptor beta chains from a single sample sequenced in a study of human T cells and chemical hapten exposure. TCRdb analysed the RACE reads with MiXCR anew, one entry per CDR3 protein. The repertoire consists of about 70,000 distinct CDR3 sequences, with around 10% occurring once and the leading ten covering approximately 3%. Stated time point: patch test 1, 2 weeks after DPC sensitization. Stated treatment: therapeutic diphenylcyclopropenone sensitization with weekly scalp DPC. The material was whole blood, obtained in connection with sensitization to the hapten diphenylcyclopropenone (DPC). The receptors shown here come from a woman in her thirties or forties with alopecia areata. Some clones in this sample may be carry-over from other donors' samples.

This clonotype was counted many times. The V call is TRBV10-3, the J call TRBJ1-3, with 8 bases that match TRBD1. This CDR3 has 18 residues. The V gene end was trimmed by 0 bases and the J gene end by 2 bases; junction bases not matched to a gene: 9. The germline V gene encodes CDR1 ENHRY and CDR2 SYGVKD. CDR3 region: CAISESPGQGSAGNTIYF. The CDR3 nucleotides read TGTGCCATCAGTGAGTCGCCCGGACAGGGAAGCGCTGGAAACACCATATATTTT.

This clonotype was counted many times. The V gene is TRBV12-3 or TRBV12-4, the J gene TRBJ1-2; TRBD1 matches 8 bases. CDR3 length: 16 residues. The V gene end was trimmed by 3 bases and the J gene end by 2 bases; junction bases not matched to a gene: 8. CDR3 nucleotide sequence: TGTGCCAGCAGTTTTCGCGAGGGACAGGCGAACTATGGCTACACCTTC. Translated: CASSFREGQANYGYTF.

This clonotype was seen at least ten times. The chain employs TRBV13 and TRBJ1-1; D is unclear. V was trimmed by 3 bases and J by 0 bases, leaving 14 bases between them. The CDR3 sequence is 16 residues long. Germline assignment: CDR1 PRHDT and CDR2 FYEKMQ (reference sequence). CDR3 protein: CASSFLGSLMNTEAFF. For the CDR3, the DNA is TGTGCCAGCAGCTTCTTAGGCAGCCTAATGAACACTGAAGCTTTCTTT.

In its sample, this clonotype was seen a few times. The V call is TRBV6-4, the J call TRBJ1-5; a weak D match, TRBD1 (6 bases). This CDR3 spans 13 amino acids. CDR1 is MRHNA, CDR2 SNTAGT, per germline. Between the trimmed V and J ends, which lost 4 bases and 9 bases, there was a span of 13 bases. The CDR3 loop is CASSVRGDGPQHF. CDR3 sequence (DNA): TGTGCCAGCAGTGTAAGGGGGGATGGGCCCCAGCATTTT.

This clonotype was detected ten times or more. The V call is TRBV20-1, the J call TRBJ2-3, with unresolved D. CDR3 length equals 12 residues. Germline V gene sequence: CDR1 DFQATT, CDR2 SNEGSKA (reference sequence). V lost 2 bases and J lost 7, with 10 bases in between. Here the CDR3 DNA reads TGCAGTGCTAGACACCCAACGAATACGCAGTATTTT. Amino acid sequence: CSARHPTNTQYF.

This clonotype turned up a few times. The chain combines TRBV3-1 with TRBJ2-5; the D is unclear. The CDR3 runs 14 residues. The germline CDR1 and CDR2 sequences are LGHDT and YNNKEL (reference sequence). V was cut by 0 bases and J by 6 bases, with 11 bases left in between. CDR3 sequence reads: CASSQEHYRKTQYF. CDR3 DNA sequence: TGTGCCAGCAGCCAAGAGCACTACCGGAAGACCCAGTACTTC.

This clonotype was recorded at least ten times. The chain combines TRBV10-1 with TRBJ1-1; maybe TRBD1 (6 bases). Germline loops: CDR1 WNHNN, CDR2 SYGVQD (reference sequence). V lost 8 bases, J lost 5 bases, and 15 bases lay in between. The CDR3 contains 13 residues. CDR3 bases: TGCGCCAGCCCCTGGGGGGCGAGGACTGAAGCTTTCTTT. Protein product: CASPWGARTEAFF.

The table lists this clonotype with many counts. The rearrangement joins TRBV7-2 to TRBJ2-3; D ambiguous. V was trimmed by 1 base and J by 6 bases, leaving 11 bases between them. The CDR3 has 14 amino acids. Per germline, CDR1 SGHTA and CDR2 FQGNSA. This CDR3 reads CASSLGAVADTQYF. The DNA of the CDR3 is TGTGCCAGCAGCTTAGGGGCTGTCGCGGATACGCAGTATTTT.

This clonotype was recorded a few times. The chain couples TRBV24-1 to TRBJ1-2; 7 bases agree with TRBD1. With V trimmed by 0 bases and J by 3 bases, 0 bases remained unmatched. CDR1 KGHDR and CDR2 SFDVKD come from the germline V gene. This CDR3 is built from 14 residues. CDR3 nucleotide sequence: TGTGCCACCAGTGATTTGGACAGGGACTATGGCTACACCTTC. Its translation is CATSDLDRDYGYTF.

V gene TRBV2 combines with J gene TRBJ2-1; a weak D match, TRBD2 (5 bases). The CDR3 has 12 amino acids. Germline V gene lookup returns CDR1 SNHLY and CDR2 FYNNEI. V lost 2 bases and J 6 bases, leaving 5 bases between the germline ends. CDR3 sequence (DNA): TGTGCCAGCAGTGAACGGGGCAATGAGCAGTTCTTC. Protein product: CASSERGNEQFF.

This clonotype showed up many times. The chain uses TRBV4-2 and TRBJ2-5, with 12 bases lining up with TRBD1. Germline CDR1 reads LGHNA; CDR2 reads YNFKEQ. V lost 3 bases and J lost 5; bases outside the gene matches: 10. The length of the CDR3 is 17 residues. CDR3: CASSHASGTGGGETQYF. CDR3 DNA sequence: TGTGCCAGCAGCCACGCTTCCGGGACAGGGGGCGGTGAGACCCAGTACTTC.

This clonotype was observed many times. The chain joins TRBV6-2 or TRBV6-3 to TRBJ2-2, with a tentative D call TRBD1 (5 bases). The CDR3 loop spans 15 amino acids. V gave up 11 bases and J gave up 0 bases, with 16 bases separating them. Looked up from germline, CDR1 is MNHEY and CDR2 is SVGEGT. The CDR3 reads CASMGWTTNTGELFF. The CDR3 DNA is TGTGCCTCTATGGGGTGGACAACGAACACCGGGGAGCTGTTTTTT.

This clonotype was seen only a few times. The J gene is TRBJ2-2, the V gene TRBV7-9; the D gene is possibly TRBD1 (5 bases). This CDR3 is 13 amino acids long. V lost 6 bases and J lost 4, with 9 bases in between. Germline CDR1 SEHNR, CDR2 FQNEAQ (reference sequence). The CDR3 DNA sequence: TGTGCCAGCAGGGGGCGAGTCACCGGGGAGCTGTTTTTT. Translated: CASRGRVTGELFF.

Details on this clonotype: A clone one base away is much larger, so this may be a read error. The V call is TRBV7-7, the J call TRBJ2-3, with D perhaps assigned TRBD1 or TRBD2 (5 bases each). Germline V gene lookup returns CDR1 SSHAT and CDR2 FNYEAQ (reference sequence). This CDR3 has 14 residues. CDR3 DNA sequence: TGTGCCAGCAGCCAACATCGAGGGGCAGATATGCAGTATTTT. This encodes CASSQHRGADMQYF.

This clonotype was recorded many times. The gene calls are TRBV18 and TRBJ1-5; 8 bases fit TRBD1. V lost 6 bases to trimming and J lost 5 bases; unmatched junction nucleotides: 9. The CDR3 extends over 15 amino acids. Germline values: CDR1 KGHSH, CDR2 LQKENI. The CDR3 protein is CASSGPGTGDQPQHF. The CDR3 nucleotides read TGTGCCAGCTCTGGACCCGGGACAGGCGATCAGCCCCAGCATTTT.

This clonotype was counted ten times or more. The rearrangement links TRBV27 to TRBJ1-3; D remains unclear. V lost 4 bases, J lost 4 bases, and 8 bases lay in between. CDR1 and CDR2 from the germline V gene are MNHEY and SMNVEV (reference sequence). CDR3 length equals 13 residues. For the CDR3, the DNA is TGTGCCAGCAGTTCCGAAAGAGGAAACACCATATATTTT. Protein: CASSSERGNTIYF.

The gene calls are TRBV6-5 and TRBJ2-7; no firm D call. The CDR3 spans 15 residues. Germline V gene lookup returns CDR1 MNHEY and CDR2 SVGAGI. Trimming pared 0 bases from V and 1 base from J, leaving 10 bases between. The CDR3 here is CASSYSWVSSYEQYF. In DNA, the CDR3 is TGTGCCAGCAGTTACTCGTGGGTCAGTTCCTACGAGCAGTACTTC.

This clonotype was picked up many times. The chain is built from TRBV7-9 and TRBJ2-3, with D perhaps matching TRBD2 (6 bases). Between the trimmed V and J ends, which lost 6 bases and 3 bases, there was a span of 19 bases. This CDR3 has 16 amino acids. Germline V gives CDR1 SEHNR, CDR2 FQNEAQ (reference sequence). CDR3 in amino acids: CASSRRGGLRTDTQYF. The CDR3, as DNA: TGTGCCAGCAGTCGGCGTGGGGGGTTGCGGACAGATACGCAGTATTTT.

This clonotype was seen ten or more times. The chain joins TRBV10-1 to TRBJ2-2, with D hard to call. Germline loops: CDR1 WNHNN, CDR2 SYGVQD (reference sequence). Trimming left V 7 bases short and J 3 bases short, with 12 bases between. The CDR3 contains 14 residues. CDR3 DNA: TGCGCCAGCACCGCGGACCTCTACACCGGGGAGCTGTTTTTT. It yields the protein CASTADLYTGELFF.

CDR3 protein: CASSQLAGFYNEQFF. The CDR3 DNA is TGTGCCAGCAGTCAACTAGCGGGGTTTTACAATGAGCAGTTCTTC. V usage is TRBV28 and J usage is TRBJ2-1; 10 nucleotides match TRBD2. This CDR3 region has 15 residues. Germline V gene data show CDR1 as MDHEN and CDR2 as SYDVKM. J was trimmed by 4 bases and V by 5 bases; bases with no gene match: 5. Full variable domain (remainder filled in from reference TRBV28 and TRBJ2-1): DVKVTQSSRYLVKRTGEKVFLECVQDMDHENMFWYRQDPGLGLRLIYFSYDVKMKEKGDIPEGYSVSREKKERFSLILESASTNQTSMYLCASSQLAGFYNEQFFGPGTRLTVL.

This clonotype was observed at least ten times. V is TRBV12-3 or TRBV12-4 and J is TRBJ1-5, with D perhaps matching TRBD1 (5 bases). This CDR3 is 13 amino acids long. Trimming took 3 bases from V and 7 from J, leaving 10 bases between them. The CDR3 sequence: CASSFGGGQPQHF. CDR3 nucleotide sequence: TGTGCCAGCAGTTTCGGGGGTGGGCAGCCCCAGCATTTT.

In its sample, this clonotype was seen many times. The rearrangement joins TRBV6-2 or TRBV6-3 to TRBJ1-5; unclear D gene. Per the germline V gene, CDR1 is MNHEY and CDR2 is SVGEGT. The CDR3 has 14 residues. The V gene lost 2 bases and the J gene lost 3 bases, with 8 bases spanning the gap. The CDR3 region is CASSYGEFNQPQHF. In DNA form, the CDR3 reads TGTGCCAGCAGTTACGGCGAGTTCAATCAGCCCCAGCATTTT.

Only a few counts were recorded for this clonotype. The V call is TRBV6-6, the J call TRBJ2-7; a possible D gene is TRBD1 (6 bases). The V end lost 5 bases, the J end lost 3 bases, and 14 bases lay between the germline ends. The germline V gene has CDR1 MNHNY and CDR2 SVGAGI (reference sequence). The CDR3 contains 14 residues. The CDR3 DNA is TGTGCCAGCAGTCTCGGGACACAGCTCTACGAGCAGTACTTC. Translation gives CASSLGTQLYEQYF.

This clonotype has ten or more counts. The chain couples TRBV7-6 to TRBJ1-1; D is perhaps TRBD1 (5 bases). With 5 bases removed from V and 3 bases from J, the gap between germline ends came to 25 bases. Germline V CDR1 and CDR2: SGHVS, FNYEAQ. The CDR3 loop spans 18 amino acids. The CDR3 spells CASSLTSGLVRGDTEAFF. The CDR3 DNA reads as TGTGCCAGCAGCCTCACATCAGGACTCGTGAGGGGAGACACTGAAGCTTTCTTT.